This TCR beta chain was identified during a study of T cells after posttransplantation cyclophosphamide. After removal of 3 bases from V and 4 bases from J, the junction contained 9 bases not matched to a gene. The V gene's germline CDR1 is MNHNS and CDR2 SASEGT. The CDR3 spans 16 residues. Some clones are missing from TCRdb's copy, which holds only in-frame ones; the method was immunoSEQ multiplex PCR. The table lists 30,000 or so clones, with no singletons. This clone occurred a few times. Material: PBMCs. The TCR comes from a woman aged 25 to 39 in good health and a related stem cell transplant donor. The chain combines TRBV6-1 with TRBJ2-5; the match to TRBD2 covers 9 bases. DNA for the CDR3: TGTGCCAGCAGTGATTTGGCTAGCGGGGAAAGAGAGACCCAGTACTTC. It codes for CASSDLASGERETQYF.